A selection of T cell receptor beta chains follows, all from one sample in a study of neoadjuvant anti-PD-1 for oral cavity cancer. Profiling relied on immunoSEQ multiplex PCR, and the TCRdb table lists in-frame clones only, not all of them. The data hold around 13,000 clones, with 65% observed a single time. This specimen was PBMCs, taken before nivolumab (anti-PD-1) treatment. These receptors were taken from a person between 40 and 85 years old with oral cavity squamous cell carcinoma. Both conserved end residues are part of each CDR3. The D gene is left open where the match is weak. Expanded clones get a size class; other rows say once, few or many, or leave the size out.

V gene: TRBV5-8
J gene: TRBJ2-1
D gene: TRBD1
clone size: .
CDR3 DNA: TGTGCCAGCAGTCGCGGACAGGGGTATAAGAATGAGCAGTTCTTC
CDR3 protein: CASSRGQGYKNEQFF

V gene: TRBV2
J gene: TRBJ1-5
D gene: TRBD1
clone size: few
CDR3 DNA: TGTGCCAGCAGGACAGGGCCTAATCAGCCCCAGCATTTT
CDR3 protein: CASRTGPNQPQHF

V gene: TRBV5-6
J gene: TRBJ1-2
D gene: .
clone size: .
CDR3 DNA: TGTGCCAGCAGCTTAAACTCAGGGTTAAAGGTCTATGGCTACACCTTC
CDR3 protein: CASSLNSGLKVYGYTF

V gene: TRBV7-9
J gene: TRBJ1-1
D gene: TRBD1
clone size: .
CDR3 DNA: TGTGCCAGCAGCCGTCAGGGGGCAGGGGAAAAAGCTTTCTTT
CDR3 protein: CASSRQGAGEKAFF

V gene: TRBV7-3
J gene: TRBJ2-1
D gene: .
clone size: .
CDR3 DNA: TGTGCCAGCAGCCGAGGAAACGATGAGCAGTTCTTC
CDR3 protein: CASSRGNDEQFF

V gene: TRBV7-9
J gene: TRBJ2-7
D gene: TRBD1
clone size: once
CDR3 DNA: TGTGCCAGCAGCCGGCAGGGGGTCACCTACGAGCAGTACTTC
CDR3 protein: CASSRQGVTYEQYF

V gene: TRBV28
J gene: TRBJ2-2
D gene: .
clone size: .
CDR3 DNA: TGTGCCAGCAGTTGGCCGGAATTTTTCGGCGGGGAGCTGTTTTTT
CDR3 protein: CASSWPEFFGGELFF

V gene: TRBV30
J gene: TRBJ1-1
D gene: .
clone size: .
CDR3 DNA: TGTGCCTGGGCCCCCGTAGCCGTTGAAGCTTTCTTT
CDR3 protein: CAWAPVAVEAFF

V gene: TRBV11-3
J gene: TRBJ1-1
D gene: .
clone size: .
CDR3 DNA: TGTGCCAGCAGCTTACAGGAGAACACTGAAGCTTTCTTT
CDR3 protein: CASSLQENTEAFF

V gene: TRBV27
J gene: TRBJ1-2
D gene: .
clone size: .
CDR3 DNA: TGTGCCAGCAGTCCCCAGGGGTTGGGTAACTATGGCTACACCTTC
CDR3 protein: CASSPQGLGNYGYTF

V gene: TRBV4-1
J gene: TRBJ1-3
D gene: .
clone size: few
CDR3 DNA: TGCGCCAGCAGCCATCCTCAGACAGGCCCTCGTTTGGATTACACCATATATTTT
CDR3 protein: CASSHPQTGPRLDYTIYF

V gene: TRBV6-5
J gene: TRBJ1-4
D gene: .
clone size: .
CDR3 DNA: TGTGCCAGCAGTTACGGCAGAACTAATGAAAAACTGTTTTTT
CDR3 protein: CASSYGRTNEKLFF

V gene: TRBV4-1
J gene: TRBJ2-1
D gene: .
clone size: .
CDR3 DNA: TGCGCCAGCAGCCTCTCAGGCGGTGGCTACAATGAGCAGTTCTTC
CDR3 protein: CASSLSGGGYNEQFF

V gene: TRBV19
J gene: TRBJ1-5
D gene: .
clone size: .
CDR3 DNA: TGTGCCAGTAAAGGGGTCGGGGCCGACAATCAGCCCCAGCATTTT
CDR3 protein: CASKGVGADNQPQHF

V gene: TRBV30
J gene: TRBJ1-2
D gene: TRBD1
clone size: .
CDR3 DNA: TGTGCCTGGAGTGGGTTACGAACAGGGGATAGTGGCTACACCTTC
CDR3 protein: CAWSGLRTGDSGYTF

V gene: TRBV19
J gene: TRBJ2-1
D gene: .
clone size: .
CDR3 DNA: TGTGCCAGTACCGTGGGGGGTTACAATGAGCAGTTCTTC
CDR3 protein: CASTVGGYNEQFF

V gene: TRBV27
J gene: TRBJ2-7
D gene: TRBD2
clone size: .
CDR3 DNA: TGTGCCAGCAGTCCCCTCATCGGTAGCGGGAACTACGAGCAGTACTTC
CDR3 protein: CASSPLIGSGNYEQYF

V gene: TRBV18
J gene: TRBJ1-2
D gene: .
clone size: .
CDR3 DNA: TGTGCCAGCTCACGACTCGAGGGTGGCTATGGCTACACCTTC
CDR3 protein: CASSRLEGGYGYTF

V gene: TRBV14
J gene: TRBJ2-2
D gene: TRBD2
clone size: few
CDR3 DNA: TGTGCCAGCAGCCCAGTCGCGGGAGGCACCGGGGAGCTGTTTTTT
CDR3 protein: CASSPVAGGTGELFF

V gene: TRBV7-6
J gene: TRBJ2-1
D gene: .
clone size: .
CDR3 DNA: TGTGCCAGCAGCTTAAATCCAGGGAGGAATGAGCAGTTCTTC
CDR3 protein: CASSLNPGRNEQFF

V gene: TRBV29-1
J gene: TRBJ1-1
D gene: .
clone size: .
CDR3 DNA: TGCAGCGTTGAGTGGATCTTCGGGAAGAACACTGAAGCTTTCTTT
CDR3 protein: CSVEWIFGKNTEAFF